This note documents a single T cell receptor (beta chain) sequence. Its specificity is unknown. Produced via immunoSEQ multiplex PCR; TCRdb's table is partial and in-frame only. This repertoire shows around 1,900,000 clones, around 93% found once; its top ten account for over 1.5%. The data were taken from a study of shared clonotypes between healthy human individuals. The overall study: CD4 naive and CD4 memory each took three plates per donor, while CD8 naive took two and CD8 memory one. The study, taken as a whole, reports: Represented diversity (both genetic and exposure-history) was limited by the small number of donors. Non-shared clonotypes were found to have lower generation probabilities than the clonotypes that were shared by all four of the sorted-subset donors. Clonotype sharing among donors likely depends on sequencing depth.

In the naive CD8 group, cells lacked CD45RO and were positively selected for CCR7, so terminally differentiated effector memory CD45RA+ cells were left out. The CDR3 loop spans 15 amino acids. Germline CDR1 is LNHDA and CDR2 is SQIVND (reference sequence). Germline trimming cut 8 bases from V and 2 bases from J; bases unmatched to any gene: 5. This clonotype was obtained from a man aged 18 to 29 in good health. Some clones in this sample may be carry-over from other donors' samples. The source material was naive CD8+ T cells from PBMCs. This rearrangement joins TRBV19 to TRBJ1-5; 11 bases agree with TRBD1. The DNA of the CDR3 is TGTGCCAGTCGAGGGACAGGGGGGGGCAATCAGCCCCAGCATTTT. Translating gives CASRGTGGGNQPQHF.